Below are 32 T cell receptor beta chains sequenced from a single sample in a study of blood T cell repertoires in COVID-19. Repertoires were generated with immunoSEQ multiplex PCR, while TCRdb's copy carries only in-frame clones and drops some. The sample records roughly 450,000 clones, about 92% being singletons. The material sequenced was PBMCs or T cells enriched from blood (not recorded which). All receptors come from a man younger than 30 who had recovered from COVID-19.

The chain links TRBV5-1 to TRBJ1-6; 9 nucleotides align to TRBD1. Germline CDR1 is SGHRS and CDR2 is YFSETQ. CDR3 length: 14 amino acids. V shed 0 bases and J 10 bases; nucleotides not matched to a gene: 2. CDR3 in DNA: TGCGCCAGCAGCTTGGGGGACAGGGACTCACCCCTCCACTTT. Encoded protein: CASSLGDRDSPLHF.

The CDR3: CASTRGQGSPEQYF. The CDR3 DNA reads as TGTGCCAGCACCCGCGGACAGGGGAGCCCCGAGCAGTACTTC. The V call is TRBV4-2, the J call TRBJ2-7, with TRBD1 matching 9 bases. Germline V gene sequence: CDR1 LGHNA, CDR2 YNFKEQ. The length of the CDR3 is 14 residues. V trimming: 7 bases; J trimming: 6 bases; junction bases outside the gene matches: 10.

This sequence joins TRBV7-8 and TRBJ2-7, with a tentative D call TRBD1 (5 bases). From germline, CDR1 is SGHVS and CDR2 FQNEAQ. The CDR3 is made up of 14 amino acids. Trimming removed 5 bases from V and 0 bases from J, with 11 bases in between. In nucleotides, the CDR3 is TGTGCCAGCAGCCAAATGACAGCCTCCTACGAGCAGTACTTC. Its translation is CASSQMTASYEQYF. Complete variable domain (other parts from reference TRBV7-8 and TRBJ2-7): GAGVSQSPRYKVAKRGQDVALRCDPISGHVSLFWYQQALGQGPEFLTYFQNEAQLDKSGLPSDRFFAERPEGSVSTLKIQRTQQEDSAVYLCASSQMTASYEQYFGPGTRLTVT.

The rearrangement joins TRBV4-1 to TRBJ1-1, with 11 nucleotides matching TRBD1. Per germline, CDR1 MGHRA and CDR2 YSYEKL. The CDR3 loop spans 18 amino acids. Trimming cost V 3 bases and J 3 bases; bases outside gene matches: 12. The CDR3 DNA is TGCGCCAGCAGCCACTCCGGGACAGGGGGTTATGAAGACACTGAAGCTTTCTTT. Its protein product is CASSHSGTGGYEDTEAFF.

The V gene is TRBV6-5, the J gene TRBJ1-2; TRBD1 aligns across 8 bases. Germline loops: CDR1 MNHEY, CDR2 SVGAGI. CDR3 length: 12 amino acids. V was pared by 5 bases and J by 8 bases, with 4 bases of the junction left unmatched. The CDR3 region is CASSLDRGGYTF. In DNA form, the CDR3 reads TGTGCCAGCAGTCTCGACAGGGGCGGCTACACCTTC.

CDR3 nucleotide sequence: TGTGCCAGTAGAACAGGGACAGGGGGAGAGCAGCCCCAGCATTTT. Amino acid sequence: CASRTGTGGEQPQHF. The genes are TRBV19 and TRBJ1-5; 11 positions match TRBD1. Germline V gene lookup returns CDR1 LNHDA and CDR2 SQIVND (reference sequence). The V and J ends lost 6 bases and 7 bases, in that order; junction bases with no gene match: 8. This CDR3 is 15 amino acids long. Variable domain in full (rest from reference TRBV19 and TRBJ1-5): DGGITQSPKYLFRKEGQNVTLSCEQNLNHDAMYWYRQDPGQGLRLIYYSQIVNDFQKGDIAEGYSVSREKKESFPLTVTSAQKNPTAFYLCASRTGTGGEQPQHFGDGTRLSIL.

The chain employs TRBV7-2 and TRBJ1-5; D unresolved. CDR3 length: 13 residues. From germline, CDR1 is SGHTA and CDR2 FQGNSA. The V and J ends lost 7 bases and 2 bases respectively, with 9 bases between them. This CDR3 reads CASTRRGNQPQHF. The DNA for the CDR3 is TGTGCCAGCACCCGGCGGGGCAATCAGCCCCAGCATTTT.

The chain combines TRBV5-1 with TRBJ1-6; D is unresolved. The germline V gene encodes CDR1 SGHRS and CDR2 YFSETQ. CDR3 length equals 15 residues. The V gene lost 4 bases and the J gene lost 8 bases, with 16 bases spanning the gap. The CDR3, as DNA: TGCGCCAGCAGCCAGTCAACAATGAATGATTCACCCCTCCACTTT. It yields the protein CASSQSTMNDSPLHF.

This chain links TRBV29-1 with TRBJ2-7; 7 bases are a match to TRBD1. The CDR3 extends over 13 amino acids. Losses at the gene ends were 4 bases for V and 2 bases for J; bases not matched to a gene: 5. CDR1 SQVTM and CDR2 ANQGSEA come from the germline V gene. The CDR3 loop is CSVGGRGTYEQYF. The CDR3 nucleotides read TGCAGCGTTGGGGGCAGGGGGACCTACGAGCAGTACTTC.

The chain joins TRBV9 to TRBJ2-2, with 8 positions matching TRBD1. J was trimmed by 3 bases and V by 0 bases; bases with no gene match: 4. CDR3 length equals 16 residues. Germline CDR1 is SGDLS and CDR2 is YYNGEE. The CDR3 loop reads CASSVGQGKDTGELFF. The CDR3 coding sequence is TGTGCCAGCAGCGTAGGACAGGGGAAGGACACCGGGGAGCTGTTTTTT.

This chain connects TRBV3-1 (or the pseudogene TRBV3-2) to TRBJ1-2; D is possibly TRBD1 (6 bases). The CDR3 runs to 12 residues. V dropped 4 bases and J dropped 14 bases, with 17 bases sitting between them. Germline assignment: CDR1 LGHDT and CDR2 YNNKEL (reference sequence). CDR3 in DNA: TGTGCCAGCAGCCCGGGGACATCCCGGCGGACCTTC. It is translated as CASSPGTSRRTF.

The sample holds one count of this clone. This sequence joins TRBV24-1 and TRBJ2-2; D ambiguous. Germline V CDR1 and CDR2: KGHDR, SFDVKD. V was cut by 4 bases and J by 0 bases, with 8 bases left in between. This CDR3 is built from 15 residues. For the CDR3, the DNA is TGTGCCACCAGTGACCCGACAACGAACACCGGGGAGCTGTTTTTT. Encoded protein: CATSDPTTNTGELFF.

V is TRBV9 and J is TRBJ1-4; D possibly corresponds to TRBD1 (5 bases). There are 16 residues in the CDR3. Germline values: CDR1 SGDLS, CDR2 YYNGEE. V dropped 0 bases and J dropped 5 bases, with 14 bases sitting between them. CDR3 amino acids: CASSVDSGGANEKLFF. The CDR3 region has the DNA TGTGCCAGCAGCGTAGACTCAGGAGGGGCGAATGAAAAACTGTTTTTT.

The chain couples TRBV5-5 to TRBJ2-7; no firm D call. This CDR3 region has 12 residues. Germline CDR1 SGHKS, CDR2 YYEKEE (reference sequence). Trimming removed 1 base at V and 5 bases at J, with 7 bases between. CDR3 coding DNA: TGTGCCAGCAGCTTGAAGTCTAACGAGCAGTACTTC. It specifies CASSLKSNEQYF.

Turning to this clone: Distinct nucleotide sequences in the sample also encode this CDR3. V usage is TRBV30 and J usage is TRBJ1-6; 8 nucleotides align to TRBD1. The CDR3 loop spans 14 amino acids. Unmatched junction bases numbered 5, after V lost 1 base and J lost 9 bases. Germline CDR1 is GTSNPN and CDR2 is SVGIG (reference sequence). The CDR3 coding sequence is TGTGCCTGGAGTGCCGGGACAGGCTCTTCACCCCTCCACTTT. It specifies CAWSAGTGSSPLHF.

The V call is TRBV9, the J call TRBJ1-2, with D possibly being TRBD1 (6 bases). Trimming removed 3 bases at V and 4 bases at J, with 16 bases between. The CDR3 loop spans 15 amino acids. Germline V gives CDR1 SGDLS, CDR2 YYNGEE. CDR3 loop: CASSGSSGGLYGYTF. For the CDR3, the DNA is TGTGCCAGCAGCGGGTCGTCGGGGGGCCTCTATGGCTACACCTTC. The full variable domain, with the rest looked up from reference TRBV9 and TRBJ1-2, is DSGVTQTPKHLITATGQRVTLRCSPRSGDLSVYWYQQSLDQGLQFLIQYYNGEERAKGNILERFSAQQFPDLHSELNLSSLELGDSALYFCASSGSSGGLYGYTFGSGTRLTVV.

This chain joins TRBV5-1 and TRBJ2-5; 7 bases agree with TRBD1. Trimming removed 1 base from V and 4 bases from J; junction bases left unmatched: 7. There are 15 residues in the CDR3. CDR1 is SGHRS and CDR2 is YFSETQ in the germline V gene. The CDR3 region has the DNA TGCGCCAGCAGCTTGAGCGTCCCAGGGGGAGAGACCCAGTACTTC. It encodes CASSLSVPGGETQYF.

The chain employs TRBV28 and TRBJ2-3; 10 bases are a match to TRBD1. CDR3 size: 15 residues. The germline CDR1 and CDR2 sequences are MDHEN and SYDVKM. V shed 4 bases, J shed 2 bases, and the junction held 3 bases outside the gene matches. The CDR3 reads CASSWGQGTTDTQYF. The CDR3 DNA sequence: TGTGCCAGCAGTTGGGGACAGGGGACCACAGATACGCAGTATTTT.

The chain's CDR3 is CASSLAGGAGTEAFF. The CDR3 region has the DNA TGTGCCAGCAGCTTGGCCGGGGGAGCGGGGACTGAAGCTTTCTTT. V and J are TRBV5-8 and TRBJ1-1; tentative D call: TRBD1 (5 bases). CDR3 length: 15 amino acids. V was shortened by 0 bases and J by 5 bases, with 14 bases between the two germline ends. The germline V gene has CDR1 SGHTS and CDR2 YDEGEE.

The chain links TRBV27 to TRBJ2-2, with 8 bases lining up with TRBD2. The germline V gene has CDR1 MNHEY and CDR2 SMNVEV (reference sequence). Losses at the gene ends were 3 bases for V and 4 bases for J; bases not matched to a gene: 4. The CDR3 has 15 amino acids. CDR3 in amino acids: CASSLTSAGTGELFF. CDR3 coding DNA: TGTGCCAGCAGTTTGACTAGCGCGGGCACCGGGGAGCTGTTTTTT.

The chain joins TRBV5-4 to TRBJ2-6; 7 nucleotides agree with TRBD1. This CDR3 contains 19 residues. V shed 3 bases and J 0 bases; nucleotides not matched to a gene: 12. The germline V gene encodes CDR1 SGHNT and CDR2 YYREEE (reference sequence). The CDR3 sequence: CASSSLTGNSLSGANVLTF. In DNA form, the CDR3 reads TGTGCCAGCAGCTCCTTGACAGGGAACTCTCTCTCTGGGGCCAACGTCCTGACTTTC. The full variable domain, in which reference TRBV5-4 and TRBJ2-6 provide the parts outside the CDR3, is ETGVTQSPTHLIKTRGQQVTLRCSSQSGHNTVSWYQQALGQGPQFIFQYYREEENGRGNFPPRFSGLQFPNYSSELNVNALELDDSALYLCASSSLTGNSLSGANVLTFGAGSRLTVL.

In its sample, this clone was seen once. The gene calls are TRBV2 and TRBJ1-1; no firm D call. The CDR3 has 13 residues. Per germline, CDR1 SNHLY and CDR2 FYNNEI. V lost 10 bases and J lost 2, with 14 bases in between. The CDR3 DNA reads TGTGCCACCTCGGAACAGTTCAACACTGAAGCTTTCTTT. This encodes CATSEQFNTEAFF. Combining the CDR3 with reference TRBV2 and TRBJ1-1 gives the whole variable domain EPEVTQTPSHQVTQMGQEVILRCVPISNHLYFYWYRQILGQKVEFLVSFYNNEISEKSEIFDDQFSVERPDGSNFTLKIRSTKLEDSAMYFCATSEQFNTEAFFGQGTRLTVV.

This chain joins TRBV27 and TRBJ2-5; D is unclear. The CDR3 length is 14 residues. V was trimmed by 5 bases and J by 1 base, leaving 11 bases between them. The germline V gene has CDR1 MNHEY and CDR2 SMNVEV (reference sequence). The CDR3 nucleotides are TGTGCCAGCAGTCGCCACAGAACCCAAGAGACCCAGTACTTC. Amino acid sequence: CASSRHRTQETQYF.

Only a few counts were recorded for this clone. The genes are TRBV7-8 and TRBJ2-2, with 8 bases matching TRBD1. The CDR3 is made up of 16 amino acids. Germline CDR1 reads SGHVS; CDR2 reads FQNEAQ. With V trimmed by 1 base and J by 7 bases, 8 bases remained unmatched. The CDR3 loop reads CASSLGATGAGGELFF. The CDR3 nucleotides are TGTGCCAGCAGCTTAGGCGCGACAGGGGCCGGCGGGGAGCTGTTTTTT.

J is TRBJ1-2 and V is TRBV28, with unresolved D. Trimming pared 8 bases from V and 2 bases from J, leaving 9 bases between. Germline values: CDR1 MDHEN, CDR2 SYDVKM. This CDR3 region has 12 residues. The CDR3 sequence: CASATRNYGYTF. The CDR3 DNA sequence: TGTGCCAGCGCTACTAGGAACTATGGCTACACCTTC.

The chain carries TRBV30 and TRBJ2-1; 7 nucleotides line up with TRBD2. Germline lookup yields CDR1 GTSNPN and CDR2 SVGIG (reference sequence). V dropped 2 bases and J dropped 10; count of bases not matched to a gene: 8. This CDR3 has 13 amino acids. The CDR3 region has the DNA TGTGCCTGGAGTCTTCGGGCGGGAGTGGAGCAGTTCTTC. Protein sequence: CAWSLRAGVEQFF.

V gene TRBV29-1 combines with J gene TRBJ2-1; maybe TRBD1 (5 bases). CDR3 length: 11 amino acids. Per the germline V gene, CDR1 is SQVTM and CDR2 is ANQGSEA. V lost 6 bases and J 3 bases, leaving 6 bases between the germline ends. CDR3 coding DNA: TGCAGCGTGGACAACTACAATGAGCAGTTCTTC. Residues: CSVDNYNEQFF.

This CDR3 is CASSLDRRHEAFF. The CDR3 region has the DNA TGCGCCAGCAGCTTGGACAGGAGACATGAAGCTTTCTTT. The chain links TRBV5-1 to TRBJ1-1, with a weak D call TRBD1 (5 bases). The germline V and J ends were trimmed by 0 bases and 7 bases, with 10 bases remaining between them. CDR3 length: 13 residues. The V gene's germline CDR1 is SGHRS and CDR2 YFSETQ.

V usage is TRBV5-6 and J usage is TRBJ2-5; TRBD2 aligns across 7 bases. CDR1 is SGHDT, CDR2 YYEEEE, per germline. The CDR3 is 14 amino acids. V was pared by 3 bases and J by 4 bases, with 6 bases of the junction left unmatched. CDR3 loop: CASSSPGGGETQYF. CDR3 DNA: TGTGCCAGCAGCTCCCCGGGAGGAGGAGAGACCCAGTACTTC.

V and J are TRBV3-1 (or the pseudogene TRBV3-2) and TRBJ2-7, with TRBD2 matching over 10 bases. Trimming took 4 bases from V and 2 from J; bases not matched to a gene: 11. CDR1 is LGHDT and CDR2 is YNNKEL in the germline V gene (reference sequence). This CDR3 spans 17 amino acids. The CDR3 region has the DNA TGTGCCAGCAGCCGCCTCACTAGCGGGAAAAAAGCCTACGAGCAGTACTTC. Translation: CASSRLTSGKKAYEQYF.

This chain joins TRBV14 and TRBJ1-2; 9 bases fit TRBD1. Per germline, CDR1 SGHDN and CDR2 FVKESK. The V gene end was trimmed by 1 base and the J gene end by 7 bases; junction bases not matched to a gene: 10. CDR3 length: 16 residues. The CDR3 DNA is TGTGCCAGCAGCCAAGTGGGCCCGGGACAGGGTCGTGGCTACACCTTC. This gives the protein CASSQVGPGQGRGYTF.

The V call is TRBV3-1 (or the pseudogene TRBV3-2), the J call TRBJ1-1; the D is unclear. CDR3 length equals 14 residues. V was cut by 2 bases and J by 7 bases, with 14 bases left in between. Germline V gene lookup returns CDR1 LGHDT and CDR2 YNNKEL (reference sequence). DNA for the CDR3: TGTGCCAGCAGCCAACTTGTTAGAGGTAGTGAAGCTTTCTTT. It specifies CASSQLVRGSEAFF.